Following are 27 T cell receptor beta chains from one sample sequenced in a study of PD-1 blockade in mismatch repair-deficient tumors. Method: immunoSEQ multiplex PCR; TCRdb's copy keeps in-frame clones and lacks some. The table shows 30,000 to 45,000 clones, with 65% to 85% occurring only once. Sequencing was performed on PBMCs, taken roughly 39 weeks after starting pembrolizumab. The receptors shown here come from an adult with mismatch repair-deficient cancer.

V usage is TRBV6-5 and J usage is TRBJ1-1; D is uncertain. The V and J ends lost 7 bases and 1 base respectively, with 13 bases between them. The CDR3 is 14 residues long. Germline values: CDR1 MNHEY, CDR2 SVGAGI. DNA for the CDR3: TGTGCCAGCACCGCCGCGTACAGGAACACTGAAGCTTTCTTT. This encodes CASTAAYRNTEAFF.

This clone showed up just a few times. The J gene is TRBJ1-3, the V gene TRBV4-2; TRBD1 agrees at 7 bases. In germline, CDR1 is LGHNA, CDR2 YNFKEQ. The CDR3 loop spans 17 amino acids. V shed 4 bases, J shed 4 bases, and the junction held 13 bases outside the gene matches. CDR3: CASSLTSRTGQGNTIYF. The CDR3 coding sequence is TGTGCCAGCAGCCTCACCTCCCGGACAGGTCAAGGAAACACCATATATTTT.

The chain links TRBV10-3 to TRBJ2-2, with a possible D match to TRBD2 (6 bases). Germline V lookup: CDR1 ENHRY, CDR2 SYGVKD. The CDR3 sequence is 13 residues long. V gave up 4 bases and J gave up 7 bases, with 10 bases separating them. Here the CDR3 DNA reads TGTGCCATCAGTGTCGGGAGTAGCGGGGAGCTGTTTTTT. This gives the protein CAISVGSSGELFF.

V usage is TRBV2 and J usage is TRBJ1-4; TRBD1 agrees at 10 bases. With V trimmed by 9 bases and J by 6 bases, 7 bases remained unmatched. The CDR3 has 14 amino acids. Per the germline V gene, CDR1 is SNHLY and CDR2 is FYNNEI. The DNA for the CDR3 is TGTGCCAGTAGACAGGGGGCGCGTGATGAAAAACTGTTTTTT. It is translated as CASRQGARDEKLFF. Complete variable domain (other parts from reference TRBV2 and TRBJ1-4): EPEVTQTPSHQVTQMGQEVILRCVPISNHLYFYWYRQILGQKVEFLVSFYNNEISEKSEIFDDQFSVERPDGSNFTLKIRSTKLEDSAMYFCASRQGARDEKLFFGSGTQLSVL.

The CDR3 protein is CASTRGRTDTQYF. CDR3 DNA sequence: TGTGCCAGCACGCGGGGACGGACAGATACGCAGTATTTT. V gene TRBV9 combines with J gene TRBJ2-3, with D possibly matching TRBD2 (6 bases). The CDR3 is 13 amino acids. The V end was cut by 6 bases, the J end by 3 bases, with 11 bases between. Germline-derived CDR1 and CDR2 are SGDLS and YYNGEE. Together with reference TRBV9 and TRBJ2-3, the CDR3 gives the full variable domain: DSGVTQTPKHLITATGQRVTLRCSPRSGDLSVYWYQQSLDQGLQFLIQYYNGEERAKGNILERFSAQQFPDLHSELNLSSLELGDSALYFCASTRGRTDTQYFGPGTRLTVL.

V is TRBV30 and J is TRBJ1-5; D may be TRBD1 (5 bases). The CDR3 contains 14 residues. Germline assignment: CDR1 GTSNPN and CDR2 SVGIG (reference sequence). Between the trimmed V and J ends, which lost 0 bases and 6 bases, there was a span of 12 bases. The CDR3: CAWSVGGTRQPQHF. CDR3 sequence (DNA): TGTGCCTGGAGTGTGGGGGGAACTCGTCAGCCCCAGCATTTT.

CDR3 sequence: CASSSTTSGSAYEQYF. The CDR3 coding sequence is TGTGCCAGCAGCTCCACAACTAGCGGGAGTGCCTACGAGCAGTACTTC. The rearrangement links TRBV7-2 to TRBJ2-7, with 11 bases lining up with TRBD2. The germline gives CDR1 SGHTA, CDR2 FQGNSA. V shed 4 bases and J 2 bases; nucleotides not matched to a gene: 7. The CDR3 is made up of 16 amino acids.

The sample holds a few counts of this clone. This chain links TRBV2 with TRBJ2-7, with 9 positions matching TRBD1. Germline V gene data show CDR1 as SNHLY and CDR2 as FYNNEI. The length of the CDR3 is 13 residues. The trim removed 4 bases at V and 4 bases at J, leaving 2 bases unmatched. The CDR3 DNA is TGTGCCAGCAGTGGGACAGGGGTGTACGAGCAGTACTTC. Amino acid sequence: CASSGTGVYEQYF.

The chain is built from TRBV7-9 and TRBJ2-7; D not resolved. V lost 3 bases to trimming and J lost 4 bases, with 13 bases between them. Looked up from germline, CDR1 is SEHNR and CDR2 is FQNEAQ (reference sequence). The CDR3 extends over 14 amino acids. The CDR3 region is CASSFSGGRYEQYF. The CDR3 DNA reads TGTGCCAGCAGCTTTTCAGGTGGCAGGTACGAGCAGTACTTC.

This rearrangement joins TRBV5-4 to TRBJ2-6; D may be TRBD1 (7 bases). V lost 7 bases and J lost 2, with 10 bases in between. CDR1 SGHNT and CDR2 YYREEE come from the germline V gene (reference sequence). This CDR3 is built from 14 residues. The CDR3 here is CASARGAGANVLTF. Written as DNA, the CDR3 is TGTGCCAGCGCCAGGGGGGCTGGGGCCAACGTCCTGACTTTC.

The chain recombines TRBV28 with TRBJ1-1, with D uncertain. There are 11 residues in the CDR3. Trimming pared 11 bases from V and 1 base from J, leaving 8 bases between. Germline CDR1 is MDHEN and CDR2 is SYDVKM. The CDR3 nucleotides are TGTGCCTGCGAGGGGAACACTGAAGCTTTCTTT. This translates into CACEGNTEAFF.

The chain carries TRBV10-3 and TRBJ2-1; tentative D call: TRBD2 (7 bases). CDR1 and CDR2 (germline): ENHRY, SYGVKD. V shed 3 bases and J shed 4 bases, with 16 bases lying between them. The CDR3 sequence is 16 residues long. The CDR3 loop reads CAISDPRGGWYNEQFF. DNA of the CDR3: TGTGCCATCAGTGATCCGAGGGGGGGTTGGTACAATGAGCAGTTCTTC.

The chain carries TRBV6-1 and TRBJ2-1; 9 positions agree with TRBD2. The J segment lost 2 bases and the V segment lost 2 bases, leaving 4 bases of the junction unmatched. Germline V gives CDR1 MNHNS, CDR2 SASEGT. CDR3 length: 16 amino acids. The CDR3 here is CASSEWASGAYNEQFF. The CDR3 bases are TGTGCCAGCAGTGAATGGGCTAGCGGGGCCTACAATGAGCAGTTCTTC.

This clone was picked up a small number of times. The chain carries TRBV7-2 and TRBJ2-7; 7 bases are a match to TRBD2. V shed 7 bases and J 0 bases; nucleotides not matched to a gene: 12. Germline values: CDR1 SGHTA, CDR2 FQGNSA. This CDR3 has 16 amino acids. CDR3 coding DNA: TGTGCCAGCATCCCCGGTGGGTCTAGCGGCTCCTACGAGCAGTACTTC. Translating gives CASIPGGSSGSYEQYF.

The chain has TRBV5-1 and TRBJ2-7, with unresolved D. V was clipped by 1 base and J by 2 bases, with 10 bases between them. The CDR3 runs 14 residues. Germline lookup yields CDR1 SGHRS and CDR2 YFSETQ. CDR3 loop: CASSLSPTTYEQYF. The CDR3 bases are TGCGCCAGCAGCTTGTCCCCCACTACCTACGAGCAGTACTTC.

The chain is built from TRBV25-1 and TRBJ2-5, with 7 bases fitting TRBD2. The CDR3 has 12 amino acids. CDR1 and CDR2 (germline): MGHDK, SYGVNS. Trimming took 9 bases from V and 5 from J; bases not matched to a gene: 6. CDR3 DNA sequence: TGTGCCAGTGGCGGGAGCTACGAGACCCAGTACTTC. Protein sequence: CASGGSYETQYF.

The gene calls are TRBV7-8 and TRBJ1-2, with a possible D match to TRBD1 (5 bases). The length of the CDR3 is 13 residues. The V end lost 5 bases, the J end lost 5 bases, and 12 bases lay between the germline ends. Germline CDR1 and CDR2: SGHVS and FQNEAQ. CDR3 sequence reads: CASSTTVGYGYTF. CDR3 in DNA: TGTGCCAGCAGCACGACAGTTGGATATGGCTACACCTTC.

The rearrangement joins TRBV7-2 to TRBJ1-5, with a tentative D call TRBD1 (5 bases). The CDR3 is made up of 13 amino acids. Deletions cut 2 bases from V and 6 bases from J, with 8 bases between. The V gene's germline CDR1 is SGHTA and CDR2 FQGNSA. The CDR3 here is CASSLTQGQPQHF. The CDR3 bases are TGTGCCAGCAGCTTAACCCAGGGTCAGCCCCAGCATTTT.

The rearrangement links TRBV4-2 to TRBJ2-5; D gene uncertain. CDR1 is LGHNA and CDR2 is YNFKEQ in the germline V gene. V shed 1 base and J shed 4 bases, with 7 bases lying between them. The CDR3 is made up of 13 amino acids. This chain's CDR3 is CASSQGESETQYF. The CDR3 DNA is TGTGCCAGCAGCCAAGGAGAATCAGAGACCCAGTACTTC.

This chain uses TRBV6-5 with TRBJ1-2; possible D gene TRBD1, 6 bases. Trimming removed 0 bases at V and 6 bases at J, with 11 bases between. The CDR3 runs to 14 residues. Germline CDR1 is MNHEY and CDR2 is SVGAGI. CDR3: CASSYSQGQDGYTF. In DNA form, the CDR3 reads TGTGCCAGCAGTTACTCGCAGGGGCAGGATGGCTACACCTTC.

V and J are TRBV2 and TRBJ1-1; D is undetermined. V was pared by 8 bases and J by 0 bases, with 7 bases between. This CDR3 region has 12 residues. Germline V gene lookup returns CDR1 SNHLY and CDR2 FYNNEI. In nucleotides, the CDR3 is TGTGCCAGCGATCAGATGAACACTGAAGCTTTCTTT. Its translation: CASDQMNTEAFF.

This sequence joins TRBV10-2 and TRBJ2-7; D possibly corresponds to TRBD2 (5 bases). Germline-derived CDR1 and CDR2 are WSHSY and SAAADI. Trimming shortened V by 4 bases and J by 0 bases, and 16 bases separated the two germline ends. The CDR3 length is 16 residues. The CDR3, as DNA: TGCGCCAGCAGTGGCGGCGGGCGTGGGGTCTCCTACGAGCAGTACTTC. The encoded protein is CASSGGGRGVSYEQYF.

The gene calls are TRBV7-2 and TRBJ1-3; tentatively, D is TRBD1 (5 bases). V was trimmed by 5 bases and J by 2 bases, leaving 13 bases between them. The CDR3 runs 15 residues. The germline gives CDR1 SGHTA, CDR2 FQGNSA. Here the CDR3 reads CASSGRGTTGNTIYF. The CDR3 DNA reads as TGTGCCAGCAGCGGAAGGGGAACCACTGGAAACACCATATATTTT.

The chain carries TRBV19 and TRBJ2-3; possibly TRBD2 for D (5 bases). Trimming stripped 7 bases from V and 0 bases from J, with 11 bases between. This CDR3 spans 14 amino acids. Germline CDR1 is LNHDA and CDR2 is SQIVND (reference sequence). This CDR3 reads CASKGATSTDTQYF. DNA for the CDR3: TGTGCCAGTAAGGGAGCTACTAGCACAGATACGCAGTATTTT. Full variable domain (outside the CDR3, taken from reference TRBV19 and TRBJ2-3): DGGITQSPKYLFRKEGQNVTLSCEQNLNHDAMYWYRQDPGQGLRLIYYSQIVNDFQKGDIAEGYSVSREKKESFPLTVTSAQKNPTAFYLCASKGATSTDTQYFGPGTRLTVL.

About this clone: At one end the junction does not follow the germline gene, possibly because of a read error. The chain employs TRBV20-1 and TRBJ2-3, with D possibly TRBD2 on 6 matching bases. The CDR3 is 10 amino acids. Germline V CDR1 and CDR2: DFQATT, SNEGSKA (reference sequence). The CDR3 reads CSARGQGLAF. DNA of the CDR3: TGCAGTGCTAGAGGTCAGGGACTCGCTTTT.

The chain couples TRBV19 to TRBJ1-3, with a tentative D call TRBD1 (5 bases). The CDR3 has 14 amino acids. V lost 9 bases and J lost 0, with 12 bases in between. Germline V gene sequence: CDR1 LNHDA, CDR2 SQIVND (reference sequence). In DNA form, the CDR3 reads TGTGCCAGCGGGACTTCCGACTCTGGAAACACCATATATTTT. Translating gives CASGTSDSGNTIYF.

The chain recombines TRBV5-6 with TRBJ1-2, with TRBD1 as a possible D gene (6 bases). The germline CDR1 and CDR2 sequences are SGHDT and YYEEEE. This CDR3 has 15 amino acids. V was cut by 3 bases and J by 4 bases, with 16 bases left in between. The CDR3 loop reads CASSSVTLTGYGYTF. The CDR3 DNA reads as TGTGCCAGCAGCTCCGTAACCCTGACAGGCTATGGCTACACCTTC.